This record covers a single TCR beta chain. Germline assignment: CDR1 MGHRA and CDR2 YSYEKL. The CDR3 spans 16 residues. V was trimmed by 1 base and J by 6 bases, leaving 18 bases between them. The data were taken from a study of blood T cell repertoires in COVID-19. Across the whole study: Sites in the United States, Italy and Spain provided acute and convalescent COVID-19 samples. PBMCs, B-cell-depleted T cells, or T cells provided the cDNA or gDNA that made up the material.

In the study's own analysis: The assay estimated nucleated cells by amplifying reference gene primers. Profiling relied on immunoSEQ multiplex PCR, and the TCRdb table lists in-frame clones only, not all of them. V, J and clone size derive from that table, while D and trimming were established from the DNA sequence. The table records 400,000 to 500,000 clones, 86% of them present only once. The chain has TRBV4-1 and TRBJ1-1; D unclear. The receptor's source is a woman aged 25 to 39 with active or convalescent COVID-19. Sequenced sample: peripheral blood. CDR3 sequence reads: CASSQAGGYGYAEAFF. CDR3 DNA sequence: TGCGCCAGCAGCCAAGCTGGCGGTTACGGTTATGCTGAAGCTTTCTTT.